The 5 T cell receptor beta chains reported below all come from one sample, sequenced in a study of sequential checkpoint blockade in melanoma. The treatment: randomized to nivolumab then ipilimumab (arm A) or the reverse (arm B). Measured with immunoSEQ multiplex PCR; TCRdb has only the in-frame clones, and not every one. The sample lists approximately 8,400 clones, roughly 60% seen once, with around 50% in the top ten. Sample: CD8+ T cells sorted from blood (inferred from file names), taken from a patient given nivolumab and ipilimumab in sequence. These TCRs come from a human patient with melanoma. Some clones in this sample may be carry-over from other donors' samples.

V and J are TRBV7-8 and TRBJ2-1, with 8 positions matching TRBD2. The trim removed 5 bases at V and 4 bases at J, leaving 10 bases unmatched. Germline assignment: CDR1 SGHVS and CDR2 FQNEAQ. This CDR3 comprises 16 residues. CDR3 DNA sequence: TGTGCCAGCAGCCCGGGGGGGGACTGGAGATACAATGAGCAGTTCTTC. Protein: CASSPGGDWRYNEQFF.

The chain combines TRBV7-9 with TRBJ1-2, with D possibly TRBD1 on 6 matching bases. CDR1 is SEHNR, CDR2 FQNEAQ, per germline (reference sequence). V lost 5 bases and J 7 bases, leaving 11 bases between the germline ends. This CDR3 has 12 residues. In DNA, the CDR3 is TGTGCCAGCAGCCTCGGGACACTTGGCTACACCTTC. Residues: CASSLGTLGYTF.

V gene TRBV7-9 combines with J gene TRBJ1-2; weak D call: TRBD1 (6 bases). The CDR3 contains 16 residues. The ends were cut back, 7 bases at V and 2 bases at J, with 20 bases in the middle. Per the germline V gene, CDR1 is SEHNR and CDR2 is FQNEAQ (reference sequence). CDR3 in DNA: TGTGCCAGCACCCTTACTGGGGACAAGAGAAACTATGGCTACACCTTC. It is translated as CASTLTGDKRNYGYTF.

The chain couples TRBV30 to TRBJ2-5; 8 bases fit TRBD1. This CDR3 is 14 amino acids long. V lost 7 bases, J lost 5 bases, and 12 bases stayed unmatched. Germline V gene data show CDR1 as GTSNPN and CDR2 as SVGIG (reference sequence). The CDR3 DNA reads TGTGCCTCTATATCAGGACAGGGTGCGGAGACCCAGTACTTC. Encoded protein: CASISGQGAETQYF.

The CDR3 region is CASRKRGGSYEQYF. The CDR3 DNA reads TGTGCCAGCAGGAAGCGGGGGGGCTCCTACGAGCAGTACTTC. V and J are TRBV7-6 and TRBJ2-7; 10 bases are a match to TRBD2. The V gene's germline CDR1 is SGHVS and CDR2 FNYEAQ. The length of the CDR3 is 14 residues. With 6 bases clipped from V and 0 bases from J, the junction kept 2 bases outside the gene matches.